The clone carrying this T cell receptor (beta chain) appeared once. A much larger clone differs from this one at a single base, so this may be a read error. This sample is drawn from a study of T-cell reconstitution after alpha-beta-depleted transplantation in children. CDR3 length equals 13 residues. Between the trimmed V and J ends, which lost 6 bases and 1 base, there was a span of 10 bases. Germline lookup yields CDR1 SQVTM and CDR2 ANQGSEA. TCRbeta library preparation incorporated unique molecular identifiers. TCRdb re-analysed the PCR reads in MiXCR, keeping a single row per CDR3 protein. The data show 420,000 or so distinct CDR3 sequences, with roughly 11% seen just once and approximately 5% held by the top ten.

This receptor was identified in a human donor who donated a stem cell graft to a child with acute myeloid leukemia. Sequencing was performed on PBMCs from the stem cell graft donor, taken from the stem cell graft. V is TRBV29-1 and J is TRBJ2-4, with a tentative D call TRBD1 (5 bases). This CDR3 is CSVAHRAKNIQYF. The CDR3 bases are TGCAGCGTCGCGCACAGGGCCAAAAACATTCAGTACTTC.